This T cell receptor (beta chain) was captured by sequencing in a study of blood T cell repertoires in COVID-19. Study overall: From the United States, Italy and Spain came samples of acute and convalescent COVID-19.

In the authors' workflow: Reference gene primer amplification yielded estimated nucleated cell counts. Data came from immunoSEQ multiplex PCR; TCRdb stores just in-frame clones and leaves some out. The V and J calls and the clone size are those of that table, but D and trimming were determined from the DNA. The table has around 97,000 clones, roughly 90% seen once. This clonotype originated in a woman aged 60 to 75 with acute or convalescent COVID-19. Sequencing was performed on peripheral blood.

CDR3 in amino acids: CASSSGRGTEAFF. CDR3 sequence (DNA): TGTGCCAGCTCATCAGGACGGGGGACTGAAGCTTTCTTT. The rearrangement links TRBV18 to TRBJ1-1, with a weak D call TRBD1 (5 bases). Trimming left V 5 bases short and J 5 bases short, with 12 bases between. Germline V gene data show CDR1 as KGHSH and CDR2 as LQKENI. This CDR3 comprises 13 residues.